The 15 T cell receptor beta chains given below trace back to one sample, sequenced in a study of T-cell reconstitution after alpha-beta-depleted transplantation in children. The TCRbeta library incorporated unique molecular identifiers. Each CDR3 protein is one row after TCRdb ran MiXCR on the PCR reads. The sample includes roughly 350,000 distinct CDR3 sequences, 9% to 12% of them seen just once. Sequences were derived from PBMCs from the stem cell graft donor, sampled from the stem cell graft. All receptors derive from a human donor who donated a stem cell graft to a child with acute lymphoblastic leukemia.

The CDR3: CASSSNLGQSYEQYF. The CDR3 bases are TGTGCCAGCAGCTCTAACCTAGGACAGTCCTACGAGCAGTACTTC. The rearrangement uses TRBV7-9 and TRBJ2-7, with D possibly matching TRBD1 (6 bases). Between the trimmed V and J ends, which lost 4 bases and 1 base, there was a span of 14 bases. The germline V gene has CDR1 SEHNR and CDR2 FQNEAQ (reference sequence). This CDR3 has 15 amino acids.

This clonotype was detected a few times. The CDR3 DNA reads as TGTGCCAGCTCAGCCCAACTCCTGAACACTGAAGCTTTCTTT. This encodes CASSAQLLNTEAFF. The chain carries TRBV18 and TRBJ1-1, with no clear D. Germline V gene data show CDR1 as KGHSH and CDR2 as LQKENI. Trimming removed 5 bases from V and 0 bases from J, with 10 bases in between. The CDR3 runs 14 residues.

This clonotype was seen many times. The chain uses TRBV20-1 and TRBJ1-1, with 9 bases that match TRBD1. The CDR3 consists of 13 residues. Germline CDR1 and CDR2: DFQATT and SNEGSKA (reference sequence). Trimming cost V 5 bases and J 2 bases; bases outside gene matches: 3. The CDR3 protein is CSAYRGPNTEAFF. The CDR3, as DNA: TGCAGTGCTTACAGGGGGCCCAACACTGAAGCTTTCTTT.

This clonotype was observed a handful of times. This chain connects TRBV7-3 to TRBJ2-3; 12 nucleotides align to TRBD2. Germline V CDR1 and CDR2: SGHTA, FQGTGA. The CDR3 covers 15 residues. The V segment lost 5 bases and the J segment 7 bases; nucleotides outside the gene matches: 7. CDR3 sequence reads: CASSDVTSGSNTQYF. The CDR3 DNA reads TGTGCCAGCAGCGACGTGACTAGCGGGAGTAATACGCAGTATTTT.

This clonotype was counted between two and nine times. V usage is TRBV20-1 and J usage is TRBJ1-4; TRBD1 might be the D (5 bases). Germline V gene lookup returns CDR1 DFQATT and CDR2 SNEGSKA (reference sequence). The V gene lost 3 bases and the J gene lost 5 bases, with 13 bases spanning the gap. This CDR3 has 14 amino acids. In nucleotides, the CDR3 is TGCAGTGCTAGGGGGCCAGGCCTCAATGAAAAACTGTTTTTT. Residues: CSARGPGLNEKLFF.

V is TRBV29-1 and J is TRBJ2-2; 8 bases agree with TRBD2. Germline V CDR1 and CDR2: SQVTM, ANQGSEA. With 4 bases clipped from V and 2 bases from J, the junction kept 3 bases outside the gene matches. The CDR3 totals 14 residues. CDR3 coding DNA: TGCAGCGTTGTAGGGACTAGAAACACCGGGGAGCTGTTTTTT. Translation gives CSVVGTRNTGELFF.

This clonotype was counted at least ten times. J is TRBJ2-5 and V is TRBV4-1; D is unresolved. The CDR3 runs 15 residues. Trimming stripped 4 bases from V and 0 bases from J, with 12 bases between. Germline assignment: CDR1 MGHRA and CDR2 YSYEKL. CDR3 protein: CASSPDPWYQETQYF. Written as DNA, the CDR3 is TGCGCCAGCAGCCCGGACCCTTGGTACCAAGAGACCCAGTACTTC.

The V call is TRBV27, the J call TRBJ1-2; D gene ambiguous. Trimming removed 4 bases at V and 4 bases at J, with 16 bases between. Germline assignment: CDR1 MNHEY and CDR2 SMNVEV (reference sequence). CDR3 length: 15 residues. The DNA of the CDR3 is TGTGCCAGCAGTTCCCTCGGCCAGGCTCCCTATGGCTACACCTTC. Encoded protein: CASSSLGQAPYGYTF.

There are a few counts of this clonotype. The V gene is TRBV12-3 or TRBV12-4, the J gene TRBJ2-3; 7 bases line up with TRBD2. The ends lost 6 bases at V and 0 bases at J; junction bases unmatched: 9. The CDR3 totals 16 residues. The CDR3 DNA reads TGTGCCAGCAGGCCCCACTTTAGCGGGAGCACAGATACGCAGTATTTT. Translated, it gives CASRPHFSGSTDTQYF.

This clonotype was picked up a small number of times. The J gene is TRBJ2-1, the V gene TRBV5-1, with D tentatively TRBD2 (6 bases). The V and J ends lost 0 bases and 6 bases respectively, with 10 bases between them. Germline CDR1 is SGHRS and CDR2 is YFSETQ. The CDR3 totals 14 residues. CDR3 amino acids: CASSLGGRFNEQFF. The DNA of the CDR3 is TGCGCCAGCAGCTTGGGAGGGAGGTTCAATGAGCAGTTCTTC.

The chain joins TRBV11-2 to TRBJ2-5, with 7 bases matching TRBD2. V was clipped by 3 bases and J by 5 bases; unmatched bases: 6. The CDR3 length is 14 residues. Germline lookup yields CDR1 SGHAT and CDR2 FQNNGV. In DNA, the CDR3 is TGTGCCAGCAGCTTCGCGGGAGTCGGGGAGACCCAGTACTTC. Amino acids: CASSFAGVGETQYF.

This clonotype has just a few counts. The chain links TRBV7-6 to TRBJ2-1, with D unclear. CDR1 and CDR2 (germline): SGHVS, FNYEAQ. V gave up 2 bases and J gave up 2 bases, with 7 bases separating them. CDR3 length: 14 residues. The CDR3 bases are TGTGCCAGCAGCTTAAGTAATACCTACAATGAGCAGTTCTTC. Its translation: CASSLSNTYNEQFF.

This clonotype was detected a few times. V and J are TRBV14 and TRBJ1-1, with 11 bases matching TRBD1. Germline V gene lookup returns CDR1 SGHDN and CDR2 FVKESK. The CDR3 is made up of 16 amino acids. The J segment lost 5 bases and the V segment lost 3 bases, leaving 8 bases of the junction unmatched. CDR3 DNA sequence: TGTGCCAGCAGCCACCGCGGGGGGACAGGGGGTACTGAAGCTTTCTTT. This gives the protein CASSHRGGTGGTEAFF.

This clonotype was counted between two and nine times. This sequence joins TRBV2 and TRBJ2-6, with 8 bases lining up with TRBD1. Germline V gene lookup returns CDR1 SNHLY and CDR2 FYNNEI. This CDR3 spans 17 amino acids. Trimming cost V 6 bases and J 0 bases; bases outside gene matches: 7. CDR3 amino acids: CASRWDRPHSGANVLTF. As DNA, the CDR3 is TGTGCCAGCAGATGGGACAGGCCGCACTCTGGGGCCAACGTCCTGACTTTC.

V is TRBV12-3 or TRBV12-4 and J is TRBJ2-2; 11 bases match TRBD1. The length of the CDR3 is 17 residues. V trimming: 8 bases; J trimming: 0 bases; junction bases outside the gene matches: 8. The CDR3 sequence is CASLPRTGGPNTGELFF. DNA of the CDR3: TGTGCCAGCCTGCCAAGGACAGGGGGCCCGAACACCGGGGAGCTGTTTTTT.